The clone carrying this TCR beta chain came up a few times. The antigen remains unidentified. Via MiXCR, TCRdb re-called the reads, giving one row per CDR3 protein. The repertoire has around 450,000 distinct CDR3 sequences, 31% of them found once; the top ten carry roughly an eighth. These data come from a study of T cell repertoires in cytomegalovirus infection. Whole-study context: Both a matching HLA type and CMV infection were indicated by public TCR beta signatures.

This CDR3 has 17 amino acids. Germline CDR1 and CDR2: SEHNR and FQNEAQ (reference sequence). J was trimmed by 0 bases and V by 5 bases; bases with no gene match: 6. Study outcomes and limitations: Pooled public TCR beta family frequency picked out CMV carriers with the relevant HLA. HLA-C-restricted TCR beta clonotypes specific for CMV led the ex vivo response.

Source material: PBMCs. This clonotype originated in a human donor in good health (CMV status not recorded). Some clones in this sample may be carry-over from other donors' samples. This chain links TRBV7-9 with TRBJ2-6; 8 nucleotides line up with TRBD1. CDR3 protein: CASSPGQDRSGANVLTF. The CDR3, as DNA: TGTGCCAGCAGCCCGGGACAGGATCGCTCTGGGGCCAACGTCCTGACTTTC.